This TCR beta chain was sequenced for a study of technical replicates of blood from several donors. Method: immunoSEQ multiplex PCR; TCRdb's copy keeps in-frame clones and lacks some. The sample lists 68,000 or so clones, 91% occurring once. This clone was found a few times. Germline V gene lookup returns CDR1 SGHRS and CDR2 YFSETQ. CDR3 length: 17 amino acids. The ends were cut back, 0 bases at V and 0 bases at J, with 10 bases in the middle. Sequences were obtained from PBMCs. The chain employs TRBV5-1 and TRBJ2-6; perhaps TRBD2 as D (6 bases). The receptor was isolated from a human donor in good health. Some clones in this sample may be carry-over from other donors' samples. Written as DNA, the CDR3 is TGCGCCAGCAGCTTGGTCACGCGGGACTCTGGGGCCAACGTCCTGACTTTC. This codes for CASSLVTRDSGANVLTF.